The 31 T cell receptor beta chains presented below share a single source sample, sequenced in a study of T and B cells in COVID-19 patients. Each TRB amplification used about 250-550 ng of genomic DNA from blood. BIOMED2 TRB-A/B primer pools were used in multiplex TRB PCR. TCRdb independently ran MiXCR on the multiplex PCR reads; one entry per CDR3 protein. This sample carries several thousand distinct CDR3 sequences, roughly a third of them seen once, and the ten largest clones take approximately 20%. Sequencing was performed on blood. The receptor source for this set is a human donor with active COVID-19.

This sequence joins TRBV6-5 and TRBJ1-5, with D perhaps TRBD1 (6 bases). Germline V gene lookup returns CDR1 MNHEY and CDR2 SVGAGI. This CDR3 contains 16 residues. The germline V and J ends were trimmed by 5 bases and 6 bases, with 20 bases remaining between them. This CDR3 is CASSEASIGGGQPQHF. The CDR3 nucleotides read TGTGCCAGCAGTGAAGCGAGTATCGGGGGCGGTCAGCCCCAGCATTTT.

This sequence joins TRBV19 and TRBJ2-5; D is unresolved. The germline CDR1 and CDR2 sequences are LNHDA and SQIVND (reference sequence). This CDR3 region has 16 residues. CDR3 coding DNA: TGTGTTAGTAGTGGAACCCGGACGTCGAAAGGGGAGACCCAGTACTTC. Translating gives CVSSGTRTSKGETQYF. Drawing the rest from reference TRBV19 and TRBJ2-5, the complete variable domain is DGGITQSPKYLFRKEGQNVTLSCEQNLNHDAMYWYRQDPGQGLRLIYYSQIVNDFQKGDIAEGYSVSREKKESFPLTVTSAQKNPTAFYLCVSSGTRTSKGETQYFGPGTRLLVL.

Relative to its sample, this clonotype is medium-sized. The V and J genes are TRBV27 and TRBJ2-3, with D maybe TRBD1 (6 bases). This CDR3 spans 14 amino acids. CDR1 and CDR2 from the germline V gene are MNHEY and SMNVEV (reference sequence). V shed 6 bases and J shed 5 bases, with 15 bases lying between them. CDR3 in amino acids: CASSPRTAGDTQYF. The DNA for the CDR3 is TGTGCCAGCAGCCCTCGGACAGCTGGAGATACGCAGTATTTT.

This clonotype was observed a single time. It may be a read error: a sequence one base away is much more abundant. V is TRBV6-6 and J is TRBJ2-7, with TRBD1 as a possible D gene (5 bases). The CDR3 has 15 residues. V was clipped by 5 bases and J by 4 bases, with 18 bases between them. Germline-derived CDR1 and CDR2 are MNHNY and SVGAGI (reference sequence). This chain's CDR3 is CASSNVPRQGYEQYV. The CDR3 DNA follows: TGTGCCAGCAGTAACGTCCCTCGGCAGGGTTACGAGCAGTACGTC.

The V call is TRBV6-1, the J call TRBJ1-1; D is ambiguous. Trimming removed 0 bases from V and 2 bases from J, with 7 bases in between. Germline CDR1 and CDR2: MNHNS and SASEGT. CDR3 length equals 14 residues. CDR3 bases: TGTGCCAGCAGTGAAGCCTGGGCCAACACTGAAGCTTTCTTT. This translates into CASSEAWANTEAFF.

The CDR3 DNA reads TGTGCCAGTAGCTCGAAGGACAGGGGGAATAAAAAACTGTTTTTT. Protein: CASSSKDRGNKKLFF. The V gene is TRBV19, the J gene TRBJ1-4; 10 bases match TRBD1. CDR1 and CDR2 (germline): LNHDA, SQIVND (reference sequence). The CDR3 is made up of 15 amino acids. V was clipped by 6 bases and J by 9 bases; unmatched bases: 10.

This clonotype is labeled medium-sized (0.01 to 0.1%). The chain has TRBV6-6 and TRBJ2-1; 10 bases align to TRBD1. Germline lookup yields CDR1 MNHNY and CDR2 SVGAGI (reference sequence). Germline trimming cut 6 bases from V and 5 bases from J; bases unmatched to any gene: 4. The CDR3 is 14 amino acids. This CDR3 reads CASSRTGGDNEQFF. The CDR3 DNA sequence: TGTGCCAGCAGCCGGACAGGGGGGGACAATGAGCAGTTCTTC.

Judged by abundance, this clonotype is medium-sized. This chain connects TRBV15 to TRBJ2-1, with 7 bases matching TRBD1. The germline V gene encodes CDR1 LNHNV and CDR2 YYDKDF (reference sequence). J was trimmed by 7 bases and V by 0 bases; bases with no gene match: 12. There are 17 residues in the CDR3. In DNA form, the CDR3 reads TGTGCCACCAGCAGAGATGGGCGGACAGGTGCTTATAATGAGCAGTTCTTC. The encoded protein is CATSRDGRTGAYNEQFF.

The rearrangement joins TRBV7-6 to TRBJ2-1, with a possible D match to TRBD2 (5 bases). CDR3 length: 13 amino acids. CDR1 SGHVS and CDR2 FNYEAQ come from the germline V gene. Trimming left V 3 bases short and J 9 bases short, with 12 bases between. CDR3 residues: CASSFGLGSEQFF. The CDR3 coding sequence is TGTGCCAGCAGCTTCGGTCTGGGGAGTGAGCAGTTCTTC.

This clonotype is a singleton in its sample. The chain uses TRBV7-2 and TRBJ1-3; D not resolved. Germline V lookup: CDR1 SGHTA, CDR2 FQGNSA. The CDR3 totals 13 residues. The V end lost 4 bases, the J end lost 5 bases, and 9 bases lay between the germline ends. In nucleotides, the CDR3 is TGTGCCAGCAGCTCCGGCGCGCGAAACACCATATATTTT. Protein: CASSSGARNTIYF.

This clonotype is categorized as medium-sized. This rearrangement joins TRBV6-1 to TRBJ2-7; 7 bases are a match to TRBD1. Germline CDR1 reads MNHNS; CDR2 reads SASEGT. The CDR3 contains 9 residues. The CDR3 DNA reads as TGTGCCAGGAGACAGGGAGAACACGTC. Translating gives CARRQGEHV.

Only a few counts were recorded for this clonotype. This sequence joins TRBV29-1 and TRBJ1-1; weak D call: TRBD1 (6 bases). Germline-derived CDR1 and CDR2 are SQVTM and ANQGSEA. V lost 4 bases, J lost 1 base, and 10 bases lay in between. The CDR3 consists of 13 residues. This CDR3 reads CSVAWTENTEAFF. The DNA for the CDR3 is TGCAGCGTTGCCTGGACAGAGAACACTGAAGCTTTCTTT.

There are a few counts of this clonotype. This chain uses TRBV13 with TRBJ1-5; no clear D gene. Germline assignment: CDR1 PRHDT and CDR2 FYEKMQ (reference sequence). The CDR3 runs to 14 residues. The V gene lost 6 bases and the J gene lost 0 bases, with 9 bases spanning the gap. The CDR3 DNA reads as TGTGCCAGCAGTGTCGCTTATAGCAATCAGCCCCAGCATTTT. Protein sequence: CASSVAYSNQPQHF.

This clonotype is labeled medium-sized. The CDR3 DNA follows: TGCAGCGTTGAACAGGGATCTTCCTACGAGCAGTACTTC. This gives the protein CSVEQGSSYEQYF. This rearrangement joins TRBV29-1 to TRBJ2-7; a possible D gene is TRBD1 (5 bases). The CDR3 loop spans 13 amino acids. Trimming took 2 bases from V and 1 from J, leaving 9 bases between them. The germline gives CDR1 SQVTM, CDR2 ANQGSEA.

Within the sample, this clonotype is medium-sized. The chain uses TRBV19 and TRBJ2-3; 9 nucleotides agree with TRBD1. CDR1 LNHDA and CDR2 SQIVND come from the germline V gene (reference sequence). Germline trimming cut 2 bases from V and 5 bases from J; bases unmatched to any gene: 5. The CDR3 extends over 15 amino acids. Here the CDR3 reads CASSIRNRGLDTQYF. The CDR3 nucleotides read TGTGCCAGTAGTATAAGGAACAGGGGGCTAGATACGCAGTATTTT.

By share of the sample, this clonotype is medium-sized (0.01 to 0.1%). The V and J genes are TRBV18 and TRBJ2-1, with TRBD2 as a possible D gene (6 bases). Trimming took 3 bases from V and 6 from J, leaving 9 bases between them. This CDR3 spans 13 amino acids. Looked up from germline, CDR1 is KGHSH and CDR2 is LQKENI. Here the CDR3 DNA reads TGTGCCAGCTCACCGTCGGGGGTCAATGAGCAGTTCTTC. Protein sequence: CASSPSGVNEQFF. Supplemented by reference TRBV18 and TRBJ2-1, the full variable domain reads NAGVMQNPRHLVRRRGQEARLRCSPMKGHSHVYWYRQLPEEGLKFMVYLQKENIIDESGMPKERFSAEFPKEGPSILRIQQVVRGDSAAYFCASSPSGVNEQFFGPGTRLTVL.

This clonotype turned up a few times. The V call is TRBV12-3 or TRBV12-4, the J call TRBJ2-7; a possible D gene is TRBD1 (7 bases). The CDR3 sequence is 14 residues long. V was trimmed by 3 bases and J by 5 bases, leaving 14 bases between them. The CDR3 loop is CASSLEGAVHEQYV. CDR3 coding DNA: TGTGCCAGCAGTTTGGAGGGGGCGGTCCACGAGCAGTACGTC.

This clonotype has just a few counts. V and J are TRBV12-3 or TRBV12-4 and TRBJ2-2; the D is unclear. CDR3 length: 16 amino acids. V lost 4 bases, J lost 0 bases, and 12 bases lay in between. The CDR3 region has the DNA TGTGCCAGCAGTTCGAGGCAGCTCGCGAACACCGGGGAGCTGTTTTTT. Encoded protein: CASSSRQLANTGELFF.

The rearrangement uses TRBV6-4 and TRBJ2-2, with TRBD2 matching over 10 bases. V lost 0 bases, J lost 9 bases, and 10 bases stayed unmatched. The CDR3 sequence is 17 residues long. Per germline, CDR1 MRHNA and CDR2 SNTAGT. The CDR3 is CASSDSKESGGARELFF. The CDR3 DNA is TGTGCCAGCAGTGACTCAAAGGAGAGCGGGGGGGCTCGGGAGCTGTTTTTT.

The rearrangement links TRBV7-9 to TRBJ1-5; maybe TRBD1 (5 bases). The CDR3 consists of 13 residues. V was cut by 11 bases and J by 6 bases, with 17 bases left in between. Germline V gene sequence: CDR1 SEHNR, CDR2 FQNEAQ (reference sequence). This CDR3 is CAFPGIGGQPQHF. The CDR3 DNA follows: TGTGCCTTCCCTGGAATCGGGGGTCAGCCCCAGCATTTT.

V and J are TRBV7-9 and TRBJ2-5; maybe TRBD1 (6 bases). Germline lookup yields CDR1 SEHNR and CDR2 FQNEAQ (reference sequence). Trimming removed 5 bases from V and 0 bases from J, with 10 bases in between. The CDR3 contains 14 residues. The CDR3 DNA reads TGTGCCAGCAGCGTAACAGGGTACCAAGAGACCCAGTACTTC. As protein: CASSVTGYQETQYF.

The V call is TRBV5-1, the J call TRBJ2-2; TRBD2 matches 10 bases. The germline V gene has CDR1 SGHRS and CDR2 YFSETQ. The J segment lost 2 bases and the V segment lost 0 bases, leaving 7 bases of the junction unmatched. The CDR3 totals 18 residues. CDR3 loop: CASSLVPAGGLNTGELFF. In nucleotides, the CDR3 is TGCGCCAGCAGCTTGGTCCCAGCGGGGGGGCTTAACACCGGGGAGCTGTTTTTT.

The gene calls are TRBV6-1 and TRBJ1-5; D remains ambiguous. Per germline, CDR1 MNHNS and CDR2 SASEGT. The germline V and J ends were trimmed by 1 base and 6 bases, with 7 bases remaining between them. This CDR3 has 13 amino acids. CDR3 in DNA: TGTGCCAGCAGTGAAGGGTATAGTCAGCCCCAGCATTTT. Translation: CASSEGYSQPQHF.

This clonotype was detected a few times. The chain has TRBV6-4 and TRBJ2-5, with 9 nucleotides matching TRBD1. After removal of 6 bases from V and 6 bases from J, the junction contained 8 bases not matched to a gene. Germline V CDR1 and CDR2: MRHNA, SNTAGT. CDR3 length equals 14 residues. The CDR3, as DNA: TGTGCCAGCAGAAGAACAGGGGGCACGAAGACCCAGTACTTC. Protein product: CASRRTGGTKTQYF.

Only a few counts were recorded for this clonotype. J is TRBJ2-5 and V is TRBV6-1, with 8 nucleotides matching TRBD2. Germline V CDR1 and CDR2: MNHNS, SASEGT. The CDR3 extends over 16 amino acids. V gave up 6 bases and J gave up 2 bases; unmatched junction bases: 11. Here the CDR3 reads CASSPTRGAAQETQYF. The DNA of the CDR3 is TGTGCCAGCAGCCCAACGCGGGGGGCCGCACAAGAGACCCAGTACTTC.

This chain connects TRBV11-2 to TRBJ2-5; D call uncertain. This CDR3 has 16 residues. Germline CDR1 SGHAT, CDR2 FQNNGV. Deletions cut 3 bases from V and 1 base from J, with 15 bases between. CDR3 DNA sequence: TGTGCCAGCAGCTTGAGGATGGGGAACGGCCAAGAGACCCAGTACTTC. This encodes CASSLRMGNGQETQYF. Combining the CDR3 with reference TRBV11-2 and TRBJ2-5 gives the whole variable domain EAGVAQSPRYKIIEKRQSVAFWCNPISGHATLYWYQQILGQGPKLLIQFQNNGVVDDSQLPKDRFSAERLKGVDSTLKIQPAKLEDSAVYLCASSLRMGNGQETQYFGPGTRLLVL.

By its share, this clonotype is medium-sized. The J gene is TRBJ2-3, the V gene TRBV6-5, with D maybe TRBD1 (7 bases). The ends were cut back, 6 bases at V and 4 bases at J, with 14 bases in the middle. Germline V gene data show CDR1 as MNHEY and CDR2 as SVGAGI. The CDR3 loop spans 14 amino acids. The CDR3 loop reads CASRPGGPADTQYF. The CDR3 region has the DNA TGTGCCAGCAGGCCAGGGGGGCCCGCAGATACGCAGTATTTT.

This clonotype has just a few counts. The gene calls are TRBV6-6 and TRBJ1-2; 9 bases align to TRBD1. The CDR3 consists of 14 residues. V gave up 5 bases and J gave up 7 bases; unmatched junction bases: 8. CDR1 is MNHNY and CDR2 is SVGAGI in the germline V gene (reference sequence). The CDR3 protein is CASSPGVQGAGYTF. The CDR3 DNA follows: TGTGCCAGCAGTCCCGGAGTACAGGGGGCTGGCTACACCTTC.

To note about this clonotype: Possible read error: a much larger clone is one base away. CDR3 in DNA: TGTGCCAGTAGTATCCTGGGACAGGGGAATTATGGAAACACCATATATTTT. Residues: CASSILGQGNYGNTIYF. This chain uses TRBV19 with TRBJ1-3; TRBD1 aligns across 10 bases. V gave up 3 bases and J gave up 3 bases; unmatched junction bases: 8. The CDR3 sequence is 17 residues long. CDR1 is LNHDA, CDR2 SQIVND, per germline (reference sequence).

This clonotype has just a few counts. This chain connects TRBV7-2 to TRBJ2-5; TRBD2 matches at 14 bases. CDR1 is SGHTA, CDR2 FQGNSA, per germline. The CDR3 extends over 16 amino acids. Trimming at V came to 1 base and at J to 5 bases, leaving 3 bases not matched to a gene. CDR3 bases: TGTGCCAGCAGCTTAGTCGGGACTAGCGGGGGTGAGACCCAGTACTTC. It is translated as CASSLVGTSGGETQYF.

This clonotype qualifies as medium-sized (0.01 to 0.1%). CDR3 in amino acids: CASSEIDRKETQYF. The CDR3 DNA sequence: TGTGCCAGCAGTGAAATCGACAGGAAAGAGACCCAGTACTTC. The chain couples TRBV6-1 to TRBJ2-5, with D possibly TRBD1 on 6 matching bases. Trimming took off 2 bases at V and 3 bases at J, with 10 bases between the two ends. The CDR3 totals 14 residues. Germline CDR1 is MNHNS and CDR2 is SASEGT.